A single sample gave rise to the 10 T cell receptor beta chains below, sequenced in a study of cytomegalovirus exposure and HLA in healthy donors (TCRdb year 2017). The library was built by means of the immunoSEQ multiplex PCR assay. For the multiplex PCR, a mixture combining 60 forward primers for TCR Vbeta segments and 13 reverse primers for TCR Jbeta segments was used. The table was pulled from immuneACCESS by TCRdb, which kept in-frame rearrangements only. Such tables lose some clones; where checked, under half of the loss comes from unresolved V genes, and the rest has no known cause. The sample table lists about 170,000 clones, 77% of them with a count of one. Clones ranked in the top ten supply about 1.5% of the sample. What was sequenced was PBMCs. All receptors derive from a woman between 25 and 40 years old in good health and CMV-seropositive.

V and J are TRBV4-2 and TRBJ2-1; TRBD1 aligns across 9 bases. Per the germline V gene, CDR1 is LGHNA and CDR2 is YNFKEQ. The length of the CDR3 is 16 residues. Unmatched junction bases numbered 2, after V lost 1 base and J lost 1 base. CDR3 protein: CASSQGQGVSYNEQFF. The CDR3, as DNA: TGTGCCAGCAGCCAAGGACAGGGGGTATCCTACAATGAGCAGTTCTTC.

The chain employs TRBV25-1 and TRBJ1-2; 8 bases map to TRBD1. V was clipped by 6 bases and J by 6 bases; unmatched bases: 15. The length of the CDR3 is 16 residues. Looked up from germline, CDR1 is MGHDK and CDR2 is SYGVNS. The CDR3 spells CASRARGQGGSDGYTF. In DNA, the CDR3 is TGTGCCAGCAGAGCGAGAGGACAGGGAGGTTCGGATGGCTACACCTTC.

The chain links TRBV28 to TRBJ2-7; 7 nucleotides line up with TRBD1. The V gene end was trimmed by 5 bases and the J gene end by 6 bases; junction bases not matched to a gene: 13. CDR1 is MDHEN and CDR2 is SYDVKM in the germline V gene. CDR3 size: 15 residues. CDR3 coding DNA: TGTGCCAGCAGTCGTACTTCAGGGGGAGAGCGCGAGCAGTACTTC. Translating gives CASSRTSGGEREQYF.

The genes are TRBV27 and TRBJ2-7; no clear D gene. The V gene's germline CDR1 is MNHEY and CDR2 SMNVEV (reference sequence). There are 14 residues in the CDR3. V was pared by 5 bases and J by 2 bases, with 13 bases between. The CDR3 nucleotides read TGTGCCAGCAGTCCCCAGACTGCACCCTACGAGCAGTACTTC. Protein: CASSPQTAPYEQYF.

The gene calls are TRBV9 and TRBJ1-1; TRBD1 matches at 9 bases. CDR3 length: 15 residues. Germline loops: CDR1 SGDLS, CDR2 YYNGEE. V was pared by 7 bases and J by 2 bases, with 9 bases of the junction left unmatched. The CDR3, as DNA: TGTGCCAGCGGGGGACAGGGAGGGGCAAACACTGAAGCTTTCTTT. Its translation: CASGGQGGANTEAFF. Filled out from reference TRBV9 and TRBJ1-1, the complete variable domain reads DSGVTQTPKHLITATGQRVTLRCSPRSGDLSVYWYQQSLDQGLQFLIQYYNGEERAKGNILERFSAQQFPDLHSELNLSSLELGDSALYFCASGGQGGANTEAFFGQGTRLTVV.

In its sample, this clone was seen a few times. CDR3 nucleotides: TGTGCCAGCAGCTTAGCTGGGGGCGCGGGTCAGCCCCAGCATTTT. It yields the protein CASSLAGGAGQPQHF. The V gene is TRBV7-2, the J gene TRBJ1-5; D perhaps matches TRBD1 (6 bases). This CDR3 has 15 residues. Germline loops: CDR1 SGHTA, CDR2 FQGNSA. V lost 0 bases to trimming and J lost 6 bases, with 12 bases between them.

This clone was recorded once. CDR3 protein: CASSLLAGYTDTQYF. CDR3 DNA sequence: TGTGCCAGCAGCTTATTAGCGGGATACACAGATACGCAGTATTTT. V and J are TRBV7-8 and TRBJ2-3; TRBD2 agrees at 8 bases. Germline CDR1 is SGHVS and CDR2 is FQNEAQ. The CDR3 covers 15 residues. After removal of 2 bases from V and 2 bases from J, the junction contained 3 bases not matched to a gene.

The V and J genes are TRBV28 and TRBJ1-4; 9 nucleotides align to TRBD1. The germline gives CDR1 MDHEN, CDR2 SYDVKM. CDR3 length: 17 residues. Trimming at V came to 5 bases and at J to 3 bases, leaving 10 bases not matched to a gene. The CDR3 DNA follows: TGTGCCAGCAGTCCGCCCGGGACAGGGTTGGCTAATGAAAAACTGTTTTTT. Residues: CASSPPGTGLANEKLFF. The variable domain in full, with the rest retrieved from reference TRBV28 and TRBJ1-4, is DVKVTQSSRYLVKRTGEKVFLECVQDMDHENMFWYRQDPGLGLRLIYFSYDVKMKEKGDIPEGYSVSREKKERFSLILESASTNQTSMYLCASSPPGTGLANEKLFFGSGTQLSVL.

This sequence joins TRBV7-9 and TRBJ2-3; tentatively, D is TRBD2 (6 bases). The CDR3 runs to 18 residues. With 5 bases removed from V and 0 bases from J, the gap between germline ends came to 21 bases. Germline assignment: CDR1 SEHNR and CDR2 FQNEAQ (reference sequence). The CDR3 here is CASSQYPPLAESTDTQYF. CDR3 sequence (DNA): TGTGCCAGCAGCCAGTACCCGCCCTTAGCGGAAAGCACAGATACGCAGTATTTT. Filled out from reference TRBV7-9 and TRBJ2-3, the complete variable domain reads DTGVSQNPRHKITKRGQNVTFRCDPISEHNRLYWYRQTLGQGPEFLTYFQNEAQLEKSRLLSDRFSAERPKGSFSTLEIQRTEQGDSAMYLCASSQYPPLAESTDTQYFGPGTRLTVL.

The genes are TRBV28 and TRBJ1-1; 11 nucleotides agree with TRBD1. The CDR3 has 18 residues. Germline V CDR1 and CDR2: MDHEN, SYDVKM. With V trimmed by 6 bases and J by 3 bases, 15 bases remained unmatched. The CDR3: CASSGHWTGGALDTEAFF. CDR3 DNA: TGTGCCAGCAGCGGACATTGGACAGGGGGCGCGTTGGACACTGAAGCTTTCTTT.